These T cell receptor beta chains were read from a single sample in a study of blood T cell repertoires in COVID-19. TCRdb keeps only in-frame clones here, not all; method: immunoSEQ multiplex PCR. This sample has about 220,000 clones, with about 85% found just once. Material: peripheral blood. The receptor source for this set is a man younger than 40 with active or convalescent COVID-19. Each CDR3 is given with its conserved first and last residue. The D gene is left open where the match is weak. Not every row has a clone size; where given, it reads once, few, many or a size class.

TGTGCCAGCAGCTTCAGAACAGGGTACACAGATACGCAGTATTTT,CASSFRTGYTDTQYF,.,TRBV11-2,once,TRBJ2-3
TGTGCCAGCTCACCCCGTAACCAGGGGGCGCGTATTAATGAGCAGTTCTTC,CASSPRNQGARINEQFF,TRBD1,TRBV18,.,TRBJ2-1
TGTGCCAGCAGCTTAGGAGGGACAGGGTCCGGGGAGCTGTTTTTT,CASSLGGTGSGELFF,TRBD1,TRBV11-2,.,TRBJ2-2
TGTGCCAGCAGTTTTCGCCCGACGGGCAGGGGGCTAGGGCAGCCCCAGCATTTT,CASSFRPTGRGLGQPQHF,TRBD1,TRBV27,.,TRBJ1-5
TGTGCCAGCAGCTTACGCGACAGGGGCGTGGGAACTGAAGCTTTCTTT,CASSLRDRGVGTEAFF,TRBD1,TRBV7-8,.,TRBJ1-1
TGTGCCACCAGTGATTTGAGGGGGCCCCGGGGTAATGGCTACACCTTC,CATSDLRGPRGNGYTF,TRBD1,TRBV24-1,.,TRBJ1-2
TGTGCCAGCAGCTTAGTGGTGACTAGCAGTACCGGGGAGCTGTTTTTT,CASSLVVTSSTGELFF,TRBD2,TRBV7-2,.,TRBJ2-2
TGTGCCAGCAGTTACAAGGGGACAGCCCTCAATCAGCCCCAGCATTTT,CASSYKGTALNQPQHF,TRBD1,TRBV6-6,.,TRBJ1-5
TGCGCCAGCAGCAGGGGAATAAGAGAGACCCAGTACTTC,CASSRGIRETQYF,.,TRBV4-1,.,TRBJ2-5
TGTGCCAGCAGTAGCCAAGGGAGAGCTAACTATGGCTACACCTTC,CASSSQGRANYGYTF,.,TRBV27,.,TRBJ1-2
TGTGCCAGCAGCTCCCCCCAGGTGGAGACCCAGTACTTC,CASSSPQVETQYF,.,TRBV12-3/TRBV12-4,.,TRBJ2-5
TGTGCCAGCAGCTTGGCCCCGACTAGAGGTGAGCAGTTCTTC,CASSLAPTRGEQFF,.,TRBV7-9,.,TRBJ2-1
TGTGCTAGTGCCCCCGGACAGGGGGCCTGGGGAGATACGCAGTATTTT,CASAPGQGAWGDTQYF,TRBD1,TRBV12-5,.,TRBJ2-3
TGTGCCAGCAGCGTAGTTAGTAGCGGGAGGCATGAGCAGTTCTTC,CASSVVSSGRHEQFF,TRBD2,TRBV9,.,TRBJ2-1
TGCGCCAGCAGCGCGGGACAGATCTTTGCAACTAATGAAAAACTGTTTTTT,CASSAGQIFATNEKLFF,TRBD1,TRBV10-2,.,TRBJ1-4
TGTGCCAGCAGCTTCGGTCCTGTGACCGGGGAGCTGTTTTTT,CASSFGPVTGELFF,.,TRBV11-2,.,TRBJ2-2
TGCGCCAGCTGCACTGGTATCGGCGGGGAAAAACTGTTTTTT,CASCTGIGGEKLFF,.,TRBV5-1,.,TRBJ1-4
TGTGCCTGGAGTGACAGGGGCAGTTCACCCCTCCACTTT,CAWSDRGSSPLHF,TRBD1,TRBV30,.,TRBJ1-6
TGCAGCGTTGTCTGGCGACAGAACACTGAAGCTTTCTTT,CSVVWRQNTEAFF,.,TRBV29-1,once,TRBJ1-1
TGTGCCAGCAGCTTATCTGGCGCGGCACCCGAGACCCAGTACTTC,CASSLSGAAPETQYF,.,TRBV7-2,.,TRBJ2-5